This entry lists 6 T cell receptor beta chains sequenced from one sample in a study of T cells in Graves' hyperthyroidism and ophthalmopathy (dated by TCRdb to between 2018 and 2020). Receptor libraries were prepared by multiplex PCR. Sequenced using an Illumina HiSeq 2000. TCR beta CDR3 regions were amplified from RNA transcripts. The TCR CDR3 was subjected to a first round of RT-PCR using the HTBI primer set and the Qiagen OneStep RT-PCR kit. TCRdb trimmed public reads at Q25 via fastp, called clones via MiXCR and kept in-frame beta chains. Identical CDR3 protein sequences are pooled into one entry, listed with their most common genes and DNA. This sample holds around 600,000 distinct CDR3 sequences; roughly 15% were observed only once. Jointly, the top ten make up around 12% of the sample. Specimen: blood. These receptors were obtained from a woman aged 50 to 65 with Graves' ophthalmopathy.

This clonotype was counted many times. The rearrangement uses TRBV11-2 and TRBJ2-7, with 8 bases lining up with TRBD2. CDR3 size: 14 residues. V lost 3 bases, J lost 1 base, and 2 bases stayed unmatched. Germline loops: CDR1 SGHAT, CDR2 FQNNGV. The CDR3 DNA sequence: TGTGCCAGCAGCTTTGAGCGGGGGTCCTACGAGCAGTACTTC. It specifies CASSFERGSYEQYF.

In its sample, this clonotype was seen a few times. A read error may produce the germline difference seen at one junction end. This chain joins TRBV6-2 or TRBV6-3 and TRBJ2-7; 10 nucleotides align to TRBD2. CDR1 and CDR2 (germline): MNHEY, SVGEGT. There are 15 residues in the CDR3. This chain's CDR3 is CASRPSGSSSCEQYF. The CDR3 nucleotides are TGTGCCAGCAGGCCTAGCGGGAGTTCCTCCTGCGAGCAGTACTTC.

This clonotype was observed once. The rearrangement joins TRBV7-9 to TRBJ1-4; D gene unclear. Looked up from germline, CDR1 is SEHNR and CDR2 is FQNEAQ (reference sequence). With 5 bases removed from V and 2 bases from J, the gap between germline ends came to 18 bases. The CDR3 consists of 17 residues. The CDR3 here is CASSPLGRGLTNEKLFF. CDR3 in DNA: TGTGCCAGCAGCCCCCTCGGGCGGGGATTGACTAATGAAAAACTGTTTTTT.

This clonotype occurred a few times. A much larger clone lies one base from this, so it may be a read error. In DNA, the CDR3 is TGTGCCAGCAGCTTAAGGGACTGGCAGACGAACACTGAAGCTTTCTTT. Protein product: CASSLRDWQTNTEAFF. The chain couples TRBV7-8 to TRBJ1-1, with D maybe TRBD1 (5 bases). The V end was cut by 2 bases, the J end by 1 base, with 14 bases between. The CDR3 consists of 16 residues. Germline CDR1 SGHVS, CDR2 FQNEAQ.

This clonotype was seen repeatedly, ten times or more. V gene TRBV12-3 or TRBV12-4 combines with J gene TRBJ2-3; 15 bases align to TRBD2. The CDR3 totals 16 residues. V dropped 5 bases and J dropped 10; count of bases not matched to a gene: 10. The CDR3: CASSPGTSGRREAQYF. Written as DNA, the CDR3 is TGTGCCAGCAGTCCCGGGACTAGCGGGAGGAGGGAGGCGCAGTATTTT.

This clonotype has at least ten counts. Here the CDR3 reads CASSYGTGFTDTQYF. The CDR3 bases are TGTGCCAGCAGTTACGGGACAGGGTTCACAGATACGCAGTATTTT. This rearrangement joins TRBV28 to TRBJ2-3; 9 positions agree with TRBD1. Germline loops: CDR1 MDHEN, CDR2 SYDVKM. CDR3 length equals 15 residues. With V trimmed by 4 bases and J by 2 bases, 4 bases remained unmatched.